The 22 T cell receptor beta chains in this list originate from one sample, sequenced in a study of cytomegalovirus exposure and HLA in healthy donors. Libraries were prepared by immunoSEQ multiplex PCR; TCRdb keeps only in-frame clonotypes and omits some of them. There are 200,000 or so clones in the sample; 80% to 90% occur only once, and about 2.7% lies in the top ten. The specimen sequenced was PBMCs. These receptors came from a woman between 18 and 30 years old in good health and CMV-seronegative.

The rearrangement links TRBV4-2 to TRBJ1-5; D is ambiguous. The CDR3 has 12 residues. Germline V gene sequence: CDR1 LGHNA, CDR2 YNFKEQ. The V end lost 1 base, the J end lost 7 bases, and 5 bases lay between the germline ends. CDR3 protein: CASSQGGQPQHF. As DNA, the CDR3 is TGTGCCAGCAGCCAAGGAGGACAGCCCCAGCATTTT.

The CDR3 spells CASSEGTGGFQETQYF. In nucleotides, the CDR3 is TGTGCCAGCAGTGAAGGGACAGGGGGCTTCCAAGAGACCCAGTACTTC. The chain carries TRBV2 and TRBJ2-5, with 11 bases fitting TRBD1. CDR3 size: 16 residues. Germline CDR1 SNHLY, CDR2 FYNNEI. Trimming at V came to 1 base and at J to 1 base, leaving 2 bases not matched to a gene.

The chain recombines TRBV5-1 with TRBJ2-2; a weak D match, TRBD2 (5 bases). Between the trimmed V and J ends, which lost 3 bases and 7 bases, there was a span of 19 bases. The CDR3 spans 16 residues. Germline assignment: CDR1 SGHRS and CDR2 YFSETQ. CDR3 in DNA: TGCGCCAGCAGCTCTGCGCGGGCGCCGCGGATCGGGGAGCTGTTTTTT. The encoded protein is CASSSARAPRIGELFF.

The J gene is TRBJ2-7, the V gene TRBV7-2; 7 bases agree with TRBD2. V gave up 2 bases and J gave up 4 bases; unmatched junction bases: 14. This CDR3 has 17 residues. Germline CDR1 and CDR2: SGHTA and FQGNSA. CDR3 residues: CASSLLGVGGGRYEQYF. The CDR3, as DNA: TGTGCCAGCAGCTTACTTGGGGTTGGGGGAGGGCGGTACGAGCAGTACTTC.

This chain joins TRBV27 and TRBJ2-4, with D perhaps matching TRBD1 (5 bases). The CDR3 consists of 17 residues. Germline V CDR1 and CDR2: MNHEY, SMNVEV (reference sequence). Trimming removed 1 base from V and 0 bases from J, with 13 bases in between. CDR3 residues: CASSLYPDSVAKNIQYF. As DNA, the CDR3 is TGTGCCAGCAGTTTATACCCCGACAGTGTAGCCAAAAACATTCAGTACTTC.

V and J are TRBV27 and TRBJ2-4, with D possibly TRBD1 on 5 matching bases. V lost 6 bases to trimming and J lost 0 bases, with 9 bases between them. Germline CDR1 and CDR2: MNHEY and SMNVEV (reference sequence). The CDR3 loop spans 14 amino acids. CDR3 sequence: CASSPRGAKNIQYF. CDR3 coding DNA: TGTGCCAGCAGCCCTAGGGGAGCCAAAAACATTCAGTACTTC.

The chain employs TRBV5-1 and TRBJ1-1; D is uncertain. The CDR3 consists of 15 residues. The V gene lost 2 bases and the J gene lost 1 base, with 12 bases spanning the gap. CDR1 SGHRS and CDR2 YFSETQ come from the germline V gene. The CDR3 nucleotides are TGCGCCAGCAGCTTTAGCCAAGTGGGGAACACTGAAGCTTTCTTT. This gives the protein CASSFSQVGNTEAFF.

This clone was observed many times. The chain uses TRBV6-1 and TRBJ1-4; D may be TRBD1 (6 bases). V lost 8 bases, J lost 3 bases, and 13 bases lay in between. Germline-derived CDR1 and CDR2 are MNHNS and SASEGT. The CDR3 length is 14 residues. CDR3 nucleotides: TGTGCCAGCCAGGGGATGGCCGCTAATGAAAAACTGTTTTTT. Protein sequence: CASQGMAANEKLFF.

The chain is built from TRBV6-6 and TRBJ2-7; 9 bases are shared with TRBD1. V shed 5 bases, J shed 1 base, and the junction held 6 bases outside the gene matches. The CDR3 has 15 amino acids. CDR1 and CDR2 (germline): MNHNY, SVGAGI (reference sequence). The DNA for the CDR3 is TGTGCCAGCAGTCAGCAGGGGACAGGGTCCTACGAGCAGTACTTC. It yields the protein CASSQQGTGSYEQYF.

The CDR3 DNA follows: TGTGCCAGCAGACCCGACAGGGGGCAAGAGACCCAGTACTTC. Its protein product is CASRPDRGQETQYF. The chain uses TRBV7-6 and TRBJ2-5; TRBD1 matches at 9 bases. CDR1 is SGHVS and CDR2 is FNYEAQ in the germline V gene. The CDR3 spans 14 residues. The V segment lost 6 bases and the J segment 2 bases; nucleotides outside the gene matches: 4.

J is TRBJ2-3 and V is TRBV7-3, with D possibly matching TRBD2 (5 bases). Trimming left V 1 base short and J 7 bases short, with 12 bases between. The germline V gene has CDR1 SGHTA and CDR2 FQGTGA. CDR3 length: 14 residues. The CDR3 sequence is CASSLRSSGNTQYF. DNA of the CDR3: TGTGCCAGCAGCTTAAGGAGCTCGGGAAATACGCAGTATTTT.

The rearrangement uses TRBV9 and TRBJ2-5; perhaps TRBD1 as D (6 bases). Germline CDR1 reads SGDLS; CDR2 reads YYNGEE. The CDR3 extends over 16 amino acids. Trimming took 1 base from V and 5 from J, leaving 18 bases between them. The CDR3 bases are TGTGCCAGCAGCGTATCCGGACAGACCCCCCGGGAGACCCAGTACTTC. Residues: CASSVSGQTPRETQYF.

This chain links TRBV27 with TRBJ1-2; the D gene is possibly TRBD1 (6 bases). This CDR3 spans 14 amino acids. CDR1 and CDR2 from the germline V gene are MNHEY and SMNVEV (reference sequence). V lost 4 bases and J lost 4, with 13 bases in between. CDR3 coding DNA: TGTGCCAGCAGTTCGACCGGGACACGCTATGGCTACACCTTC. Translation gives CASSSTGTRYGYTF.

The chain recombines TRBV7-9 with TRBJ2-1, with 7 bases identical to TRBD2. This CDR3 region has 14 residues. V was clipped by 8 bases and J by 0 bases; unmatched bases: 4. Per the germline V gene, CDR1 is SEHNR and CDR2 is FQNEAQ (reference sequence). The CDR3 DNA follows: TGTGCCAGCCACCCGGGGGGCTCCTACAATGAGCAGTTCTTC. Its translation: CASHPGGSYNEQFF.

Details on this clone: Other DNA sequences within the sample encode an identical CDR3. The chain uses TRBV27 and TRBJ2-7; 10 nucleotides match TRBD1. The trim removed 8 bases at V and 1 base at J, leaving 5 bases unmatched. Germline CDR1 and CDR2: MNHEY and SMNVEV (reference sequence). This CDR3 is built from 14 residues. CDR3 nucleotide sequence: TGTGCCAGCTCCCTGGGACAGGGGTCCTACGAGCAGTACTTC. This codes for CASSLGQGSYEQYF.

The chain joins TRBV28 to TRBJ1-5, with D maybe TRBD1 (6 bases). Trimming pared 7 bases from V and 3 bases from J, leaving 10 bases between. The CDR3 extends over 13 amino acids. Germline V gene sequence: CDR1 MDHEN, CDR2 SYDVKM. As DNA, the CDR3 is TGTGCCAGCAATCACAGGGACAATCAGCCCCAGCATTTT. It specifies CASNHRDNQPQHF. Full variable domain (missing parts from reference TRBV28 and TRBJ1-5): DVKVTQSSRYLVKRTGEKVFLECVQDMDHENMFWYRQDPGLGLRLIYFSYDVKMKEKGDIPEGYSVSREKKERFSLILESASTNQTSMYLCASNHRDNQPQHFGDGTRLSIL.

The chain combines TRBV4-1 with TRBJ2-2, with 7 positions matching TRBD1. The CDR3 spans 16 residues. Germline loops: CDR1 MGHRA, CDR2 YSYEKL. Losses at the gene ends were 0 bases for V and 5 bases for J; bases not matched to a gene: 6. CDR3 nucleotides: TGCGCCAGCAGCCAAGAGCCCGGGACAGTAACCGGGGAGCTGTTTTTT. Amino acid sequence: CASSQEPGTVTGELFF.

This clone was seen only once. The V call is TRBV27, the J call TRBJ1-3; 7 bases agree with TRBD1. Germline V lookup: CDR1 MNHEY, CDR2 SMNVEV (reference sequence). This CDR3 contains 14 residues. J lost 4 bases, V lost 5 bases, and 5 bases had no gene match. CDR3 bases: TGTGCCAGCAGTCCGACAGGGTACGGAAACACCATATATTTT. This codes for CASSPTGYGNTIYF.

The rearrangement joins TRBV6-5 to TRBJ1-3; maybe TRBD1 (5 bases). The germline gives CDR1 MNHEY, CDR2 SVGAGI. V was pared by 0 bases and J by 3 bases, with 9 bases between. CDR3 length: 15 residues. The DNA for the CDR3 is TGTGCCAGCAGTTACTCGAATAGGGGTGGAAACACCATATATTTT. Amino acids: CASSYSNRGGNTIYF.

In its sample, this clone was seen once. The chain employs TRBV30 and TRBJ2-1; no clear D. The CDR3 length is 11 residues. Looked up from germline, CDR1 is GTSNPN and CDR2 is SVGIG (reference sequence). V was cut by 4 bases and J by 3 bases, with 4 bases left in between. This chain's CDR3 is CAWNSYNEQFF. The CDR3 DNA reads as TGTGCCTGGAACAGCTACAATGAGCAGTTCTTC.

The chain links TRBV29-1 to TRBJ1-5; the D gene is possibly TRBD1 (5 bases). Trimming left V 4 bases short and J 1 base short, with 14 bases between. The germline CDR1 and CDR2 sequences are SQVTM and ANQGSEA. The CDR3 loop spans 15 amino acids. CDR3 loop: CSVVFPGGSNQPQHF. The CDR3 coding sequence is TGCAGCGTTGTTTTCCCGGGGGGGAGCAATCAGCCCCAGCATTTT.

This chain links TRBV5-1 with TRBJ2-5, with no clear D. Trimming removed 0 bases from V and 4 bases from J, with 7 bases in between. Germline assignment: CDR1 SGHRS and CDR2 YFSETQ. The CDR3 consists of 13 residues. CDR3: CASSLDLRETQYF. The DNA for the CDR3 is TGCGCCAGCAGCTTGGACCTTAGAGAGACCCAGTACTTC.